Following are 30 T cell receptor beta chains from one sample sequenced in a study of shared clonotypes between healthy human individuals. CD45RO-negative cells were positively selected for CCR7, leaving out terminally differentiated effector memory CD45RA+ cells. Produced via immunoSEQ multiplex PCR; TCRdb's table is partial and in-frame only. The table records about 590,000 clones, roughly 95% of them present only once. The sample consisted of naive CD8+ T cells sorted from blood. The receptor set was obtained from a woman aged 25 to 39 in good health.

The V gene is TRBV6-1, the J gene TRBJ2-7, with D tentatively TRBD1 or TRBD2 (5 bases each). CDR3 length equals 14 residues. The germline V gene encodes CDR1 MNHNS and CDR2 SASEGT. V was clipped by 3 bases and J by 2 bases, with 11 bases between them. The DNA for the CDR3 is TGTGCCAGCAGTGATTTTGGGGACCCCTACGAGCAGTACTTC. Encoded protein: CASSDFGDPYEQYF.

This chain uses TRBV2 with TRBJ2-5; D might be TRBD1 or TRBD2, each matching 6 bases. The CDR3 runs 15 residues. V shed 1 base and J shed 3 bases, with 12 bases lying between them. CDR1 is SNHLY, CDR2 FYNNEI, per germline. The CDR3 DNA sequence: TGTGCCAGCAGTGAAGACGGGGGCAGCAAAGAGACCCAGTACTTC. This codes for CASSEDGGSKETQYF.

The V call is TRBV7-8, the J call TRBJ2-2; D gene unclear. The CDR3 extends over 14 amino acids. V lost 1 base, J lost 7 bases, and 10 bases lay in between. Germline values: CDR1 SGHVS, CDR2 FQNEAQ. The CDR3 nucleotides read TGTGCCAGCAGCTTAGAGGGTTTGGGCGGGGAGCTGTTTTTT. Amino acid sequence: CASSLEGLGGELFF.

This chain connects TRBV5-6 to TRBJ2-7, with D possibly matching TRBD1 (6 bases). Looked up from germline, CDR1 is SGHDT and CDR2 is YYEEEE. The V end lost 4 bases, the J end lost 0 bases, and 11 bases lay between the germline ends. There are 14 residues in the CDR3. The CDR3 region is CASSTDSSSYEQYF. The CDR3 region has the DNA TGTGCCAGCAGCACGGACAGTAGCTCCTACGAGCAGTACTTC.

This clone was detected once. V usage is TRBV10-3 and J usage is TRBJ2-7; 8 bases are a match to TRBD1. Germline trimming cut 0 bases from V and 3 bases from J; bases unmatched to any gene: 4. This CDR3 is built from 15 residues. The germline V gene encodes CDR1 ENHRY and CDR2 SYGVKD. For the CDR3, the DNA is TGTGCCATCAGTGAGTCCACAGGGGGTATCTACGAGCAGTACTTC. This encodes CAISESTGGIYEQYF.

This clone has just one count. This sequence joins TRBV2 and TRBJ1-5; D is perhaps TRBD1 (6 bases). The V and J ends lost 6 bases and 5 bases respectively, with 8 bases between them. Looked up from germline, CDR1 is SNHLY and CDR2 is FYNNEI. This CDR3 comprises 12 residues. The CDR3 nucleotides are TGTGCCAGCAGGGACAGTTATCAGCCCCAGCATTTT. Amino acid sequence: CASRDSYQPQHF.

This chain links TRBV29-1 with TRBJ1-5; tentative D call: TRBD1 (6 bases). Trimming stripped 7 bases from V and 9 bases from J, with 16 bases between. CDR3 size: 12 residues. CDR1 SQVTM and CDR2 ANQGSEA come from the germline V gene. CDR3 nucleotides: TGCAGCGATACACAGGGTCGGTGGCCCCAGCATTTT. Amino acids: CSDTQGRWPQHF.

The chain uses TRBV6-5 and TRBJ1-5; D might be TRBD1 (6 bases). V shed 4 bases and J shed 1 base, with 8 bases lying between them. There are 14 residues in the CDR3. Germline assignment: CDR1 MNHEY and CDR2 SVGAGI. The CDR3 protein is CASSWDMSNQPQHF. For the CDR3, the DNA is TGTGCCAGCAGTTGGGACATGAGCAATCAGCCCCAGCATTTT.

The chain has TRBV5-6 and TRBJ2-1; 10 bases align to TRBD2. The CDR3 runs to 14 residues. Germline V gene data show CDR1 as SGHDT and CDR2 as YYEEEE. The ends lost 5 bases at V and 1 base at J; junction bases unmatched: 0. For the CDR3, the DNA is TGTGCCAGCAGACTAGCGGGGTCCTACAATGAGCAGTTCTTC. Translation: CASRLAGSYNEQFF. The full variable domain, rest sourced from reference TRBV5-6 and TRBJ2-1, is DAGVTQSPTHLIKTRGQQVTLRCSPKSGHDTVSWYQQALGQGPQFIFQYYEEEERQRGNFPDRFSGHQFPNYSSELNVNALLLGDSALYLCASRLAGSYNEQFFGPGTRLTVL.

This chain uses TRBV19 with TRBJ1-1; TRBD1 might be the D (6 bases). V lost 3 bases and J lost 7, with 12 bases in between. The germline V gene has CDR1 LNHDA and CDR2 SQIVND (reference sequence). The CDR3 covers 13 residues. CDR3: CASSIHETGEAFF. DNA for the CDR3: TGTGCCAGTAGTATCCACGAGACAGGTGAAGCTTTCTTT.

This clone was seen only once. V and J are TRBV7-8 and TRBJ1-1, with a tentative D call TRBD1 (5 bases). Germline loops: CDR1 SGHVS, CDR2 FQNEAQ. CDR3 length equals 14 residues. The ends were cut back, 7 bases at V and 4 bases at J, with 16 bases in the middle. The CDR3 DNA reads TGTGCCAGCACCCTGATGGGGCAGCGCACTGAAGCTTTCTTT. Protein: CASTLMGQRTEAFF.

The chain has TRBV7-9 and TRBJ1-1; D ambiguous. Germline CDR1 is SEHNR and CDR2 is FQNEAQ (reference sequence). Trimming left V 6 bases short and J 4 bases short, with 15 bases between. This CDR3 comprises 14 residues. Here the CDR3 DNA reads TGTGCCAGCAGAGACATCCCGGCTGGCACTGAAGCTTTCTTT. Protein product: CASRDIPAGTEAFF.

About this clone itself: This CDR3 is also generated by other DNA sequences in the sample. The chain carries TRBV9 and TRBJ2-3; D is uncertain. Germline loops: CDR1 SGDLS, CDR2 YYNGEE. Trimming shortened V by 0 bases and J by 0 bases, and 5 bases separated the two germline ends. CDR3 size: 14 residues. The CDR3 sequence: CASSVGGSTDTQYF. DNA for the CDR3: TGTGCCAGCAGCGTAGGTGGAAGCACAGATACGCAGTATTTT.

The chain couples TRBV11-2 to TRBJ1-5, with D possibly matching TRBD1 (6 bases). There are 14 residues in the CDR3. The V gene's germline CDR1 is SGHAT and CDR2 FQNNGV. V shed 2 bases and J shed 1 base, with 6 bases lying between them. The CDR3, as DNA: TGTGCCAGCAGCTTACAGGGGAGCAATCAGCCCCAGCATTTT. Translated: CASSLQGSNQPQHF.

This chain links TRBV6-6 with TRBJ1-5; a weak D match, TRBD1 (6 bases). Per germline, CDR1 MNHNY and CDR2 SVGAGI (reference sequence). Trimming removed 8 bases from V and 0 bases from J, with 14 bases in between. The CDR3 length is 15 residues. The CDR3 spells CASQTGQYSNQPQHF. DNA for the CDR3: TGTGCCAGCCAGACAGGCCAGTATAGCAATCAGCCCCAGCATTTT.

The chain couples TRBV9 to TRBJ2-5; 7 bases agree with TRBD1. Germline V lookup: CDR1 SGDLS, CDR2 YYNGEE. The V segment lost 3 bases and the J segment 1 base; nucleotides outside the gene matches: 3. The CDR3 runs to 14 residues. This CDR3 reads CASSAGTVQETQYF. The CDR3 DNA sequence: TGTGCCAGCAGCGCTGGGACAGTCCAAGAGACCCAGTACTTC. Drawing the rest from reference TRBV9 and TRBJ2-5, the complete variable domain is DSGVTQTPKHLITATGQRVTLRCSPRSGDLSVYWYQQSLDQGLQFLIQYYNGEERAKGNILERFSAQQFPDLHSELNLSSLELGDSALYFCASSAGTVQETQYFGPGTRLLVL.

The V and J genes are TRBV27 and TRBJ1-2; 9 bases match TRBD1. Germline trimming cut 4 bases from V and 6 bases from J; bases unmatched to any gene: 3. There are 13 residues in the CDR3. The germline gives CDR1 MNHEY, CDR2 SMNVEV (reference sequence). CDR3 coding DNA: TGTGCCAGCAGTTCCAACAGGGGGCATGGCTACACCTTC. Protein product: CASSSNRGHGYTF.

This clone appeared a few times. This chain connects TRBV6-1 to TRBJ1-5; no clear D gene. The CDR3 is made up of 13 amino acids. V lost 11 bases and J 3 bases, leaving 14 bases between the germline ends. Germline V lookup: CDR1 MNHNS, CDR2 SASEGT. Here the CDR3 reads CAGREGINQPQHF. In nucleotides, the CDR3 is TGTGCCGGAAGGGAGGGTATCAATCAGCCCCAGCATTTT.

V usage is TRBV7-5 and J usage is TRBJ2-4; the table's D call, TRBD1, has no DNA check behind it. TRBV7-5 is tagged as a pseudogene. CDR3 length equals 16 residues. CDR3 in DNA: TGTGTCAGAGATCCTAGGACAGGGGGCTTTCTAAACATTCAGTACTTC. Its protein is CVRDPRTGGFLNIQYF.

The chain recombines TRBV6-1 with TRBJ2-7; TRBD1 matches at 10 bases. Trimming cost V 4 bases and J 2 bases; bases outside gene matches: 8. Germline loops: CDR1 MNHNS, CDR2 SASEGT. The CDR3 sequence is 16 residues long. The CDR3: CASSGLRDRGPYEQYF. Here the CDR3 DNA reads TGTGCCAGCAGTGGCTTGAGGGACAGGGGCCCCTACGAGCAGTACTTC.

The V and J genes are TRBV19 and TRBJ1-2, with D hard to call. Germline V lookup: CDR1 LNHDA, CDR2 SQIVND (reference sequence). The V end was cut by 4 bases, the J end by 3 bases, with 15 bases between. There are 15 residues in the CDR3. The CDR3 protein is CASSRDERSDYGYTF. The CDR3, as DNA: TGTGCCAGTAGTAGGGATGAGAGGAGTGACTATGGCTACACCTTC. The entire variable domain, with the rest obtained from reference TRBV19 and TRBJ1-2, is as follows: DGGITQSPKYLFRKEGQNVTLSCEQNLNHDAMYWYRQDPGQGLRLIYYSQIVNDFQKGDIAEGYSVSREKKESFPLTVTSAQKNPTAFYLCASSRDERSDYGYTFGSGTRLTVV.

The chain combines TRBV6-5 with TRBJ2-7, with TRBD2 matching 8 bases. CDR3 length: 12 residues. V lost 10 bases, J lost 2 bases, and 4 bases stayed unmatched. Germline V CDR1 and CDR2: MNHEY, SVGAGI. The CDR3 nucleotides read TGTGCCACCATCGGGGGGGCCTACGAGCAGTACTTC. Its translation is CATIGGAYEQYF.

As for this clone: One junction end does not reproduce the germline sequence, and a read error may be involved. This chain's CDR3 is CASSLDSDEQYF. CDR3 nucleotide sequence: TGTGCCAGCAGCTTGGACTCCGACGAGCAGTACTTC. The V call is TRBV7-9, the J call TRBJ2-7, with TRBD2 as a possible D gene (5 bases). The CDR3 has 12 amino acids. Germline CDR1 SEHNR, CDR2 FQNEAQ (reference sequence).

The CDR3 DNA follows: TGTGCCAGCCAAACTCAGGCCTCTAACTATGGCTACACCTTC. This translates into CASQTQASNYGYTF. The rearrangement links TRBV5-6 to TRBJ1-2; D gene unclear. The CDR3 is 14 residues long. Trimming left V 7 bases short and J 0 bases short, with 13 bases between. Germline V gives CDR1 SGHDT, CDR2 YYEEEE.

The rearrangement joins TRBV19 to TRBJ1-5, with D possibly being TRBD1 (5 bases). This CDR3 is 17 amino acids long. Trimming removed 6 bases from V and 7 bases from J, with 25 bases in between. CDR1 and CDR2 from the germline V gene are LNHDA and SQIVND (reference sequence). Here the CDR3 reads CASRDERGPTTAQPQHF. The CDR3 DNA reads TGTGCCAGTAGGGATGAGAGGGGACCCACCACCGCACAGCCCCAGCATTTT.

The CDR3 loop is CATEDGYNEQFF. DNA of the CDR3: TGTGCCACCGAAGACGGTTACAATGAGCAGTTCTTC. This chain connects TRBV27 to TRBJ2-1; D not certain. The CDR3 spans 12 residues. CDR1 MNHEY and CDR2 SMNVEV come from the germline V gene (reference sequence). Trimming shortened V by 10 bases and J by 4 bases, and 11 bases separated the two germline ends.

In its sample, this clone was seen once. CDR3 loop: CASSLSGINQPQHF. CDR3 in DNA: TGTGCCAGCAGTTTATCGGGAATCAATCAGCCCCAGCATTTT. This sequence joins TRBV27 and TRBJ1-5; no definite D call. The V gene lost 0 bases and the J gene lost 3 bases, with 6 bases spanning the gap. From germline, CDR1 is MNHEY and CDR2 SMNVEV (reference sequence). The CDR3 sequence is 14 residues long.

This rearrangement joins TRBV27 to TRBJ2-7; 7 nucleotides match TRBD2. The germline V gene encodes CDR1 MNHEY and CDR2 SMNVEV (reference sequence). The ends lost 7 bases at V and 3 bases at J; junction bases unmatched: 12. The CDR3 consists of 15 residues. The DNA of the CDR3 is TGTGCCAGCATGGGGGGGAGTGAAGATGGCTACGAGCAGTACTTC. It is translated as CASMGGSEDGYEQYF.

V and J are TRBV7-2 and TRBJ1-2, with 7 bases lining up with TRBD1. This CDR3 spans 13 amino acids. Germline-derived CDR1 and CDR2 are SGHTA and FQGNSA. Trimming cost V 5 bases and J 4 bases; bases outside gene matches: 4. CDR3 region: CASSKQGLYGYTF. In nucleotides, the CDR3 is TGTGCCAGCAGCAAACAGGGGCTCTATGGCTACACCTTC.

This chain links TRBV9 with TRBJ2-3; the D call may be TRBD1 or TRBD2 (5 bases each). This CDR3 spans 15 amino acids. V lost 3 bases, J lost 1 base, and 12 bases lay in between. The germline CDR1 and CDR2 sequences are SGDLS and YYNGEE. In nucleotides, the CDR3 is TGTGCCAGCAGCGCCACCCGAGGGGGCACAGATACGCAGTATTTT. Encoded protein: CASSATRGGTDTQYF.